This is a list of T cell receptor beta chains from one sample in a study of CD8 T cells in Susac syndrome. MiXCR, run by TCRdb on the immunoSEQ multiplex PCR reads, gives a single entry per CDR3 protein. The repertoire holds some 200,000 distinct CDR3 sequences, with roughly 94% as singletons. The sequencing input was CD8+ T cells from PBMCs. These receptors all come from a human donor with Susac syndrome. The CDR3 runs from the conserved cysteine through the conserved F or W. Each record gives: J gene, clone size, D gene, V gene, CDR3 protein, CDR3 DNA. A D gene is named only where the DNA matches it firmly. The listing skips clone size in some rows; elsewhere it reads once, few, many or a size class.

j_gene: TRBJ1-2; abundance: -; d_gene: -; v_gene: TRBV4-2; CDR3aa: CASSQEGAGRYGYTF; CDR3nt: TGTGCCAGCAGCCAAGAGGGAGCAGGACGCTATGGCTACACCTTC
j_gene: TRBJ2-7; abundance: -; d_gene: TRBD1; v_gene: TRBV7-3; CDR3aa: CASRGQGKTYEQYF; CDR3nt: TGTGCCAGCAGAGGACAGGGGAAGACCTACGAGCAGTACTTC
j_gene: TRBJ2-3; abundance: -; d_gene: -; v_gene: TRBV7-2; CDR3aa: CASSLGAGPGLDTQYF; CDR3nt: TGTGCCAGCAGCTTAGGGGCGGGGCCCGGGTTGGATACGCAGTATTTT
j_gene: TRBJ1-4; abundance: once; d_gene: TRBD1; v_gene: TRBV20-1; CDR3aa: CSARDRASEKLFF; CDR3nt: TGCAGTGCGAGGGACAGGGCGTCTGAAAAACTGTTTTTT
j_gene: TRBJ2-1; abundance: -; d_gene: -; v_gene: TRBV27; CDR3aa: CASRPGSYNEQFF; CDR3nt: TGTGCCAGCCGCCCAGGCTCCTACAATGAGCAGTTCTTC
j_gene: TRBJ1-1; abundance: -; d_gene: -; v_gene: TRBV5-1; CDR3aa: CASSFSGPENTEAFF; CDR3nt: TGCGCCAGCAGCTTCTCGGGGCCGGAGAACACTGAAGCTTTCTTT
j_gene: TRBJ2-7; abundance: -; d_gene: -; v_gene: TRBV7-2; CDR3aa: CASSSGPEIGYEQYF; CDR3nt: TGTGCCAGCAGCTCCGGGCCAGAGATTGGCTACGAGCAGTACTTC
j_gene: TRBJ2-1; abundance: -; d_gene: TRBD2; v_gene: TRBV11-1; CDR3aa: CASSLPEQTSGGPSSYNEQFF; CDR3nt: TGTGCCAGCAGCTTACCAGAGCAGACTAGCGGGGGGCCGAGCTCCTACAATGAGCAGTTCTTC
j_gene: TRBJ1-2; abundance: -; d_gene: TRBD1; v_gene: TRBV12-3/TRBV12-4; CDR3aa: CASSLAIGQGRGYTF; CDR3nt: TGTGCCAGCAGTTTAGCGATTGGACAGGGACGGGGCTACACCTTC
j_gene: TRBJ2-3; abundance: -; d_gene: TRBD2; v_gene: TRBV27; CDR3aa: CASSPIVAGTTDTQYF; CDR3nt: TGTGCCAGCAGTCCTATCGTAGCGGGAACGACAGATACGCAGTATTTT
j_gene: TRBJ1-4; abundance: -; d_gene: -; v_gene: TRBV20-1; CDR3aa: CSAAKIQGLGEKLFF; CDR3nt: TGCAGTGCCGCCAAGATTCAGGGATTGGGGGAAAAACTGTTTTTT
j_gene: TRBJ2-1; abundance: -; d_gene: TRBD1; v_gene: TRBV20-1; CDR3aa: CSARSDRDYNEQFF; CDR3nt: TGCAGTGCTAGGTCGGACAGGGATTACAATGAGCAGTTCTTC
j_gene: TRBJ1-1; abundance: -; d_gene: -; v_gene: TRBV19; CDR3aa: CASSFLGQGTEAFF; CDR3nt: TGTGCCAGTAGTTTCTTGGGCCAAGGGACTGAAGCTTTCTTT
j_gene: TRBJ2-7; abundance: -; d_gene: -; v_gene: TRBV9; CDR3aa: CASSVGLRGDEQYF; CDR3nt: TGTGCCAGCAGCGTCGGACTCCGAGGAGACGAGCAGTACTTC
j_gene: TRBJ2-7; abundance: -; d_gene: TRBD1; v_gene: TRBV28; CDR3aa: CASSTDRDNSYEQYF; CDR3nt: TGTGCCAGCAGCACCGACAGGGATAACTCCTACGAGCAGTACTTC
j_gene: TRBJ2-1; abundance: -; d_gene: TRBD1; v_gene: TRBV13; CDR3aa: CASSSGQGDNEQFF; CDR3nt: TGTGCCAGCAGCTCGGGACAGGGCGACAATGAGCAGTTCTTC
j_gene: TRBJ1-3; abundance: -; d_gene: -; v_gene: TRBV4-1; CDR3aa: CASSQDLGAGNTIYF; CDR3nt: TGCGCCAGCAGCCAAGATCTAGGGGCTGGAAACACCATATATTTT
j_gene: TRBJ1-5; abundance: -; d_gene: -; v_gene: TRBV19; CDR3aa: CASTRYGGNQPQHF; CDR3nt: TGTGCCAGTACCCGATACGGGGGAAATCAGCCCCAGCATTTT
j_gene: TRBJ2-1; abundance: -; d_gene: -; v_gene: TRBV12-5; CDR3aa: CASGLVGGQHNEQFF; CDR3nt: TGTGCTAGTGGTTTGGTAGGAGGGCAGCACAATGAGCAGTTCTTC
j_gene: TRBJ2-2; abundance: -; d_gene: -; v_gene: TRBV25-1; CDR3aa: CASSDPGLRGTGELFF; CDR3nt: TGTGCCAGCAGTGATCCCGGACTACGCGGTACCGGGGAGCTGTTTTTT
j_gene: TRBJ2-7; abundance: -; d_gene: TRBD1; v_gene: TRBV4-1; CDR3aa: CASSFTGTGTYEQYF; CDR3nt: TGCGCCAGCAGCTTTACCGGGACAGGGACCTACGAGCAGTACTTC
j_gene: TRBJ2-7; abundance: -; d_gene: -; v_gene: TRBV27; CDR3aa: CASSPSWRKDTYEQYF; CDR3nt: TGTGCCAGCAGTCCCTCCTGGAGGAAGGACACCTACGAGCAGTACTTC
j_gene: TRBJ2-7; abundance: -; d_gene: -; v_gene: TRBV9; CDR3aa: CASSESEAYEQYF; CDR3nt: TGTGCCAGCAGCGAATCAGAGGCCTACGAGCAGTACTTC
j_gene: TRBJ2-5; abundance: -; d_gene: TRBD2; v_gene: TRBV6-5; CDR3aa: CASRRGGGETQYF; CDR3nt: TGTGCCAGCCGCCGTGGCGGGGGAGAGACCCAGTACTTC
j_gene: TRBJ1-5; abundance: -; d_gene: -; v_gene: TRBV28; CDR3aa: CASSLVAGQPQHF; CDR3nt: TGTGCCAGCAGTTTGGTGGCAGGGCAGCCCCAGCATTTT
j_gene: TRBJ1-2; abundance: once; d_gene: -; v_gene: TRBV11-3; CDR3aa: CASYRIGYGYTF; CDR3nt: TGTGCCAGCTACCGGATAGGCTATGGCTACACCTTC
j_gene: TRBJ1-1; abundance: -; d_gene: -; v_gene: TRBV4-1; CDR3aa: CASSQDIGGANRNTEAFF; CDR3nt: TGCGCCAGCAGTCAAGATATCGGTGGGGCGAATAGAAACACTGAAGCTTTCTTT
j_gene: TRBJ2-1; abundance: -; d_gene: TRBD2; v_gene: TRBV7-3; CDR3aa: CASSLTSGNLNEQFF; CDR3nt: TGTGCCAGCAGCTTAACTAGCGGGAATTTGAATGAGCAGTTCTTC
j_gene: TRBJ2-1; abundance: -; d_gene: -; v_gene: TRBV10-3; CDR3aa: CAINGLSYNEQFF; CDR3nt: TGTGCCATCAATGGCCTCTCCTACAATGAGCAGTTCTTC
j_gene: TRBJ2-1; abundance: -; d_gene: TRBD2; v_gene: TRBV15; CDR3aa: CATSGGLSGRAYNEQFF; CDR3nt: TGTGCCACCAGCGGAGGTCTTAGCGGGAGGGCTTACAATGAGCAGTTCTTC
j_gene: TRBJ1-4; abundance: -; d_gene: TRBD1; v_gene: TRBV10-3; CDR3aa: CAISGTGSWEKLFF; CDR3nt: TGTGCCATCAGTGGGACAGGGTCGTGGGAAAAACTGTTTTTT
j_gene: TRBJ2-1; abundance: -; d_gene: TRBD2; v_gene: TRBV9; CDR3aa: CASSPSGSYNEQFF; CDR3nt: TGTGCCAGCAGCCCTAGCGGTTCCTACAATGAGCAGTTCTTC
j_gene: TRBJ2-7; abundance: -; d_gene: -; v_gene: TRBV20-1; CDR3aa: CSARVPGLLAYEQYF; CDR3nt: TGCAGTGCTAGAGTCCCGGGACTCCTAGCCTACGAGCAGTACTTC
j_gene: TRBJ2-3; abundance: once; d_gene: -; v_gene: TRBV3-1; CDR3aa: CASKVGDTQYF; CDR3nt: TGTGCCAGCAAAGTGGGCGATACGCAGTATTTT
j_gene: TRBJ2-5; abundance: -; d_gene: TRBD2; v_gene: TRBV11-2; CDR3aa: CASSLDPAGVEETQYF; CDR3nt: TGTGCCAGCAGCTTAGATCCAGCGGGAGTTGAAGAGACCCAGTACTTC
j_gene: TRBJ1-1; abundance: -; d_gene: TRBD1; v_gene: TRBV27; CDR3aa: CASRRTGRGEAFF; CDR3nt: TGTGCCAGCAGGCGGACAGGGCGAGGTGAAGCTTTCTTT
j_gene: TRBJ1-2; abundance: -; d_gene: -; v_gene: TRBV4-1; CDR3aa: CASSQDSSQRSHYGYTF; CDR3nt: TGCGCCAGCAGCCAAGATTCATCACAGCGTTCGCACTATGGCTACACCTTC
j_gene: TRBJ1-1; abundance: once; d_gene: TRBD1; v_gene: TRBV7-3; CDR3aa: CASSQTGAGTEAFF; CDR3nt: TGTGCCAGCAGCCAAACAGGGGCGGGCACTGAAGCTTTCTTT
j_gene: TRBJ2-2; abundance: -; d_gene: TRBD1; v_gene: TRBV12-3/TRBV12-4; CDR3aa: CASSPLQGAPNTGELFF; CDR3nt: TGTGCCAGCAGTCCCCTCCAGGGGGCCCCCAACACCGGGGAGCTGTTTTTT
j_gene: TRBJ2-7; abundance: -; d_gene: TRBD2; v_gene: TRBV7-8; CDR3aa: CASSHPSGRAYEQYF; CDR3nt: TGTGCCAGCAGCCACCCAAGCGGGAGAGCCTACGAGCAGTACTTC
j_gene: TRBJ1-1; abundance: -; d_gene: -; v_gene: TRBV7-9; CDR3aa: CASSLRAGIMNTEAFF; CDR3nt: TGTGCCAGCAGCTTAAGGGCAGGGATCATGAACACTGAAGCTTTCTTT
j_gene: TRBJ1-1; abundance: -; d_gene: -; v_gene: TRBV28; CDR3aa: CASTPHSTTEAFF; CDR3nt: TGTGCCAGCACCCCCCATTCGACCACTGAAGCTTTCTTT
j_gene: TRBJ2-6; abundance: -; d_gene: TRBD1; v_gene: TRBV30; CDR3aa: CAWSVQGLLLFSGANVLTF; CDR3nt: TGTGCCTGGAGTGTACAGGGGTTGCTCCTATTCTCTGGGGCCAACGTCCTGACTTTC
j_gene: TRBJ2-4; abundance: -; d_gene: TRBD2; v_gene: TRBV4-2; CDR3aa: CASSGMGLAGGTKNIQYF; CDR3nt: TGTGCCAGCAGCGGTATGGGACTAGCGGGAGGGACCAAAAACATTCAGTACTTC
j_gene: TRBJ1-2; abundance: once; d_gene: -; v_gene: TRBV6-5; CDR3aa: CASSYSGYDYGYTF; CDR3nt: TGTGCCAGCAGTTACTCAGGGTATGACTATGGCTACACCTTC
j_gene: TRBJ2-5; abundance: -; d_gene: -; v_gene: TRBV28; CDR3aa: CASAGEGRETQYF; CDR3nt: TGTGCCAGCGCAGGGGAGGGAAGAGAGACCCAGTACTTC
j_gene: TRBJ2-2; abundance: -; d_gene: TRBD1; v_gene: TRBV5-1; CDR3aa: CASSDTGTGGTGELFF; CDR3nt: TGCGCCAGCAGCGATACCGGGACAGGGGGCACCGGGGAGCTGTTTTTT
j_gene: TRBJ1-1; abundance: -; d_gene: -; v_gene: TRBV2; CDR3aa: CASSEIGDPRATEAFF; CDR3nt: TGTGCCAGCAGTGAGATAGGGGACCCCAGGGCCACTGAAGCTTTCTTT
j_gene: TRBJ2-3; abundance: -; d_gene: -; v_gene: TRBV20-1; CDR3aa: CSAPPFGDTQYF; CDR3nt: TGCAGTGCCCCACCCTTTGGAGATACGCAGTATTTT
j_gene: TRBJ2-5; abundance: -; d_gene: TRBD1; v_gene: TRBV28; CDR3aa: CASSGRDRVWETQYF; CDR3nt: TGTGCCAGCAGTGGCCGGGACAGGGTTTGGGAGACCCAGTACTTC
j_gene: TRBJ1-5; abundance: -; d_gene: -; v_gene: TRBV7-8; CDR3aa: CASSPRALTGGNQPQHF; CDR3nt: TGTGCCAGCAGCCCTAGGGCACTAACCGGGGGCAATCAGCCCCAGCATTTT